Listed below are T cell receptor beta chains from one sample, sequenced in a study of radiotherapy plus CTLA-4 blockade in lung cancer. Repertoires were generated with immunoSEQ multiplex PCR, while TCRdb's copy carries only in-frame clones and drops some. The table includes approximately 49,000 clones, roughly 85% detected once. This material consisted of peripheral blood, taken from a patient treated with radiotherapy plus ipilimumab. Every receptor here comes from a human donor with non-small cell lung cancer whose response to radiotherapy plus ipilimumab could not be evaluated. Both conserved end residues are part of each CDR3. A D gene is named only where the DNA matches it firmly. A row's size may be missing; if present it is once, few, many or a size class.

TRBJ1-2 | . | . | TRBV6-6 | TGTGACAGCAGTTACGGCCAGGTCGGCGGCTACACCTTC | CDSSYGQVGGYTF
TRBJ1-2 | . | . | TRBV9 | TGTGCCAGCAGCGGGACACTTAACTATGGCTACACCTTC | CASSGTLNYGYTF
TRBJ2-1 | TRBD2 | . | TRBV7-2 | TGTGCCAGCAGTCCTAGCGGGCCAACCTACAATGAGCAGTTCTTC | CASSPSGPTYNEQFF
TRBJ1-3 | TRBD1 | . | TRBV7-7 | TGTGCTAGCAGCTTAGCAAATTGGGACAGCTCTGGAAACACCATATATTTT | CASSLANWDSSGNTIYF
TRBJ1-2 | . | once | TRBV9 | TGTGCCAGCAGCGTAGATGTTGGGCAGGGGCTTTCGGGCGGCTACACCTTC | CASSVDVGQGLSGGYTF
TRBJ2-3 | . | . | TRBV7-2 | TGTGCCAGCAGCCAACAGCGGGCGGGCACAGATACGCAGTATTTT | CASSQQRAGTDTQYF
TRBJ2-7 | TRBD2 | once | TRBV28 | TGTGCCAGCAGTTTATTGAGGGCTAGCGGGTCCTACGAGCAGTACTTC | CASSLLRASGSYEQYF
TRBJ2-7 | TRBD1 | many | TRBV5-8 | TGTGCCAGCAGAGGACAGGGGGCAAGCGAGCAGTACTTC | CASRGQGASEQYF
TRBJ1-5 | TRBD1 | . | TRBV19 | TGTGCCAGTAGTATACATCAGGACAGGGCGGCGGCGCAGCCCCAGCATTTT | CASSIHQDRAAAQPQHF
TRBJ2-7 | TRBD1 | . | TRBV4-3 | TGCGCCAGCAGCCAAAACTCGGACAGGGGGCCGTACGAGCAGTACTTC | CASSQNSDRGPYEQYF
TRBJ2-7 | TRBD2 | . | TRBV4-3 | TGCGCCAGCAGCCAGTATCTAGCGGGAGACAACGAGCAGTACTTC | CASSQYLAGDNEQYF
TRBJ2-7 | TRBD1 | . | TRBV7-9 | TGTGCCAGCAGCGACCGGGGACAGGGGGTAGACTACGAGCAGTACTTC | CASSDRGQGVDYEQYF
TRBJ2-7 | . | once | TRBV29-1 | TGCAGCGTTGTAGGGGGCTCCTACGAGCAGTACTTC | CSVVGGSYEQYF
TRBJ1-2 | . | few | TRBV5-1 | TGCGCCAGCAGCACTGGAGGGGACCTAAAGTACGGCTACACCTTC | CASSTGGDLKYGYTF
TRBJ2-3 | TRBD2 | . | TRBV2 | TGTGCCAGCAGTGAAGGACTAGCGGGAGGGCCCGTTTTCACAGATACGCAGTATTTT | CASSEGLAGGPVFTDTQYF
TRBJ1-5 | . | . | TRBV28 | TGTGCCAGCAAGGTCGGAAAGAGGTTAGGAAATCAGCCCCAGCATTTT | CASKVGKRLGNQPQHF
TRBJ2-7 | TRBD1 | . | TRBV28 | TGTGCCAGCAGTCCGATTCGACAGGGGGCCCCCTACGAGCAGTACTTC | CASSPIRQGAPYEQYF
TRBJ2-4 | TRBD2 | once | TRBV28 | TGTGCCAGCAGCAACCCCGCGACTAGCGGGATGAGAGCCAAAAACATTCAGTACTTC | CASSNPATSGMRAKNIQYF
TRBJ2-6 | . | . | TRBV5-1 | TGCGCCAGCAGCCCGGCGGGGTCTGGGGCCAACGTCCTGACTTTC | CASSPAGSGANVLTF
TRBJ1-5 | . | . | TRBV19 | TGTGCCAGTAGTCGTACTTGGCGCGGAAATCAGCCCCAGCATTTT | CASSRTWRGNQPQHF
TRBJ2-3 | . | . | TRBV7-3 | TGTGCCAGCAGCTTAATAGTGTCTGATACGCAGTATTTT | CASSLIVSDTQYF
TRBJ2-1 | . | . | TRBV4-3 | TGCGCCAGCAGCCAAGATCTAAGCGGAAACTACAATGAGCAGTTCTTC | CASSQDLSGNYNEQFF
TRBJ1-1 | TRBD1 | . | TRBV28 | TGTGCCAGCAGTGAGGGACAGTTGAAGGCTTTCTTT | CASSEGQLKAFF
TRBJ2-7 | TRBD1 | . | TRBV13 | TGTGCCAGCAGCTCAGGACAGGGGCCGGGGGAGCAGTACTTC | CASSSGQGPGEQYF
TRBJ1-4 | . | . | TRBV9 | TGTGCCAGCAGCGTTGGAATTGGGCAGCTTAATGAAAAACTGTTTTTT | CASSVGIGQLNEKLFF
TRBJ1-1 | TRBD1 | . | TRBV5-4 | TGTGCCAGCAGCTACCCCGACAGGGTATGGACTGAAGCTTTCTTT | CASSYPDRVWTEAFF
TRBJ1-1 | . | . | TRBV7-9 | TGTGCGGGGGGACTTCATATCCCCACTGAAGCTTTCTTT | CAGGLHIPTEAFF
TRBJ2-5 | TRBD2 | . | TRBV2 | TGTGCCAGCAGTGAACTCTGGGCGGGGGACCAGTACTTC | CASSELWAGDQYF
TRBJ2-7 | . | few | TRBV4-1 | TGCGCCAGCAGCCTCATATCTAGTACGGCCTACGAGCAGTACTTC | CASSLISSTAYEQYF
TRBJ2-1 | TRBD2 | . | TRBV27 | TGTGCCAGCAGTGGTCTAGCGGGGTACAATGAGCAGTTCTTC | CASSGLAGYNEQFF
TRBJ1-3 | . | . | TRBV7-9 | TGTGCCAGCAGCTTACAGGGCACGACCTCTGGAAACACCATATATTTT | CASSLQGTTSGNTIYF
TRBJ2-2 | . | . | TRBV6-6 | TGTGCCGTTAGGACTTCGAACACCGGGGAGCTGTTTTTT | CAVRTSNTGELFF
TRBJ2-1 | TRBD2 | . | TRBV29-1 | TGCAGCGTCTCTCTAAGGCTAGCGGCTTACAATGAGCAGTTCTTC | CSVSLRLAAYNEQFF
TRBJ2-1 | . | few | TRBV7-6 | TGTGCCAGCAGCTTAGTGGGGCAGGCGAGCTCCTACAATGAGCAGTTCTTC | CASSLVGQASSYNEQFF
TRBJ2-3 | . | . | TRBV4-1 | TGCGCCAGCAGCCAAGAAATAAGCAGGGGGGTAGATACGCAGTATTTT | CASSQEISRGVDTQYF
TRBJ2-1 | TRBD2 | . | TRBV11-2 | TGTGCCAGCAGCTCCACTCTAGCGGGAGGTTGGAATGAGCAGTTCTTC | CASSSTLAGGWNEQFF
TRBJ1-5 | TRBD1 | . | TRBV28 | TGTGCCAGCAGTCGCCAACCGACAGGGAAGGGCAATCAGCCCCAGCATTTT | CASSRQPTGKGNQPQHF
TRBJ1-1 | . | . | TRBV7-2 | TGTGCCAGCAGCTCCCCCCGTCGGCAGGGGGCTTTCTTT | CASSSPRRQGAFF
TRBJ2-1 | . | . | TRBV7-2 | TGTGCCAGCAGCAGAAACCGGGACAATGAGCAGTTCTTC | CASSRNRDNEQFF
TRBJ2-3 | . | few | TRBV4-1 | TGCGCCAGCAGCTACAGCGGACCTAGCACAGATACGCAGTATTTT | CASSYSGPSTDTQYF
TRBJ1-1 | . | . | TRBV29-1 | TGCAGCGTTGCCGCCAGAGGGACACTTGAAGCTTTCTTT | CSVAARGTLEAFF
TRBJ2-5 | . | . | TRBV29-1 | TGCAGCGTTGAAGGGGTGGGGGCTCGTGAGCAGTACTTC | CSVEGVGAREQYF
TRBJ1-2 | . | . | TRBV19 | TGTGCCAGTAGTGTCCGACAGTTCTATGGCTACACCTTC | CASSVRQFYGYTF
TRBJ2-1 | TRBD2 | once | TRBV5-1 | TGCGCCAGCAGCCGGGAGGGGCTTGATGAGCAGTTCTTC | CASSREGLDEQFF
TRBJ2-5 | . | . | TRBV18 | TGTGCCAGCTCACCACCGAACAGCCAAGAGACCCAGTACTTC | CASSPPNSQETQYF
TRBJ2-5 | TRBD2 | . | TRBV2 | TGTGCCAGCAGTGAAGGGACTAGCGGGGAGACCCAGTACTTC | CASSEGTSGETQYF
TRBJ2-7 | . | . | TRBV9 | TGTGCCAGCAGCCCCATGAGTAGCTGGAACTACGAGCAGTACTTC | CASSPMSSWNYEQYF
TRBJ1-5 | . | once | TRBV19 | TGTGCCAGTAATCCGACAGCTGGGAGCAATCAGCCCCAGCATTTT | CASNPTAGSNQPQHF
TRBJ1-2 | . | . | TRBV28 | TGTGCCAGCACCCCCAGGGGCAGGAGCGGCTACACCTTC | CASTPRGRSGYTF
TRBJ2-5 | . | . | TRBV7-9 | TGTGCCAGCAGCTTTCTCCTAGAACAAGAGACCCAGTACTTC | CASSFLLEQETQYF
TRBJ1-2 | . | few | TRBV4-3 | TGCGCCAGCAGCCAAGATCAGAGGGCGCGCGGCTACACCTTC | CASSQDQRARGYTF
TRBJ2-1 | TRBD2 | . | TRBV28 | TGTGCCAGCAGCCCCGGGACTAGCGGGAGTAATGAGCAGTTCTTC | CASSPGTSGSNEQFF
TRBJ2-5 | . | . | TRBV28 | TGCGCCAGCAGCACGGGGGAGACCCAGTACTTC | CASSTGETQYF
TRBJ2-1 | . | . | TRBV29-1 | TGCAGCGTTGTTCGGGGGAGCTCCTACAATGAGCAGTTCTTC | CSVVRGSSYNEQFF
TRBJ2-7 | . | . | TRBV5-1 | TGCGCCAGCAGCCCGGATTGGCGTAAGACATCCTACGAGCAGTACTTC | CASSPDWRKTSYEQYF
TRBJ2-5 | TRBD1 | . | TRBV11-2 | TGTGCCAGCAGCTTAGGGACAGGGCGAGAGACCCAGTACTTC | CASSLGTGRETQYF
TRBJ1-3 | . | . | TRBV10-3 | TGTGCCATCAAGTCAGGGAACTCTGGAAACACCATATATTTT | CAIKSGNSGNTIYF
TRBJ1-4 | TRBD1 | once | TRBV4-1 | TGCGCCAGCAGCCAAGGACAGGGGACTGCAACTAATGAAAAACTGTTTTTT | CASSQGQGTATNEKLFF
TRBJ2-3 | TRBD2 | . | TRBV7-9 | TGTGCCAGCAGCTTCGGTAGCGGGATTACAGATACGCAGTATTTT | CASSFGSGITDTQYF